This T cell receptor (beta chain) was sequenced for a study of T-cell reconstitution after alpha-beta-depleted transplantation in children (TCRdb year 2016). Context from the whole study: Using TCR repertoire profiling, the study quantitatively followed how T-cell immune reconstitution unfolded in children after TCRalphabeta/CD19-depleted allogeneic hematopoietic cell transplantation.

Of note for this clonotype: Its antigen is currently not known. No base qualities exist here, and no much larger clone lies one base off it.

Spanning cysteine to phenylalanine, the CDR3 consists of 15 amino acids. CDR3 DNA is the only sequence kept; it has 45 bases, read in frame from the first base. The germline V gene (reference sequence) sets CDR1 to SEHNR and CDR2 to FQNEAQ. Trimming removed 2 bases from V and 1 base from J, leaving 11 bases between the germline ends. The library was made by PCR. The instrument given in TCRdb is Illumina HiSeq 2500. TCR library preparation used molecular barcoding, with unique molecular identifiers applied to normalize quantification of the TCRbeta repertoire. TCRdb trimmed public reads at Q25 via fastp, called clones via MiXCR and kept in-frame beta chains. A single entry per CDR3 protein holds the most common genes and DNA from its merged rows. This sample gives hundreds of thousands of distinct CDR3 sequences in total; roughly 17% of them show up just once. The ten largest clones capture 0.85% to 1.3% of the sample.

The source is a human donor who donated a stem cell graft to a child with acute myeloid leukemia. This chain is built from TRBV7-9 and TRBJ1-1; confidence is insufficient to name the D gene. The sample here was PBMCs from the stem cell graft donor, taken from the stem cell graft. The bases read TGTGCCAGCAGCTTATCTCTCGGGAGGAACACTGAAGCTTTCTTT. Its protein is CASSLSLGRNTEAFF.